This T cell receptor (beta chain) emerged from a study of blood T cell repertoires in COVID-19. Study details: The United States, Italy and Spain supplied acute and convalescent COVID-19 samples. PBMCs, B-cell-depleted T cells, or T cells provided the cDNA or gDNA that made up the material.

CDR1 and CDR2 (germline): MRHNA, SNTAGT. V lost 6 bases, J lost 0 bases, and 18 bases lay in between. The CDR3 length is 17 residues. Seattle patient enrollment occurred during active infection, with longitudinal follow-up thereafter. In the authors' methods: Counts of nucleated cells, estimated from reference gene primer amplification, were obtained. Sequenced by immunoSEQ multiplex PCR; TCRdb stores in-frame clones only, minus some. V, J and clone size were drawn from that table, and D and trimming were deduced from the DNA. The data hold about 200,000 clones, with 79% observed a single time. The sequencing sample was made of peripheral blood. This TCR was sampled from a woman between 35 and 50 years old with COVID-19, enrolled during active disease. The rearrangement joins TRBV6-4 to TRBJ2-1, with D unclear. DNA for the CDR3: TGTGCCAGCAGCGTTGAGCCCTCTATGAGCTCCTACAATGAGCAGTTCTTC. Its translation: CASSVEPSMSSYNEQFF.